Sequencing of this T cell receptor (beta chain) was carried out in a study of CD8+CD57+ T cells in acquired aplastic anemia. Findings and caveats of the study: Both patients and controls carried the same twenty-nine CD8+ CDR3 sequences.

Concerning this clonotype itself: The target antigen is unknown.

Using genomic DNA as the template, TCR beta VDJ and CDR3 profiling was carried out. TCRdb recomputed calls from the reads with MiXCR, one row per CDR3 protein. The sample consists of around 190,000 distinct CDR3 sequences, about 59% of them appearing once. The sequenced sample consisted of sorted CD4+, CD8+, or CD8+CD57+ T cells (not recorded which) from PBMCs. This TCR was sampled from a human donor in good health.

CDR3 nucleotide sequence: TGTGCCAGCAGTGAGATGTGGGGAATCGGAGGTGACACTGAAGCTTTCTTT. Amino acids: CASSEMWGIGGDTEAFF. The chain couples TRBV2 to TRBJ1-1; D gene ambiguous. Trimming removed 3 bases from V and 3 bases from J, with 20 bases in between. CDR1 and CDR2 (germline): SNHLY, FYNNEI. The CDR3 covers 17 residues.